This T cell receptor (beta chain) was captured in a study of shared clonotypes between healthy human individuals. Sequencing was performed with immunoSEQ multiplex PCR; in TCRdb, only in-frame clones are kept and a portion is missing. In the table there are more than 2,000,000 clones, 80% to 95% of which are singletons. CDR3 size: 14 residues. From germline, CDR1 is MDHEN and CDR2 SYDVKM. V lost 7 bases and J 1 base, leaving 13 bases between the germline ends. The sequence was collected from a man aged 18 to 29 in good health. Some clones in this sample may be carry-over from other donors' samples. The chain recombines TRBV28 with TRBJ1-2, with unresolved D. Sequencing was performed on naive CD4+ T cells from PBMCs. Subset described: CD45RA+ positively selected. CDR3 sequence reads: CASTKSDRNYGYTF. Here the CDR3 DNA reads TGTGCCAGCACCAAATCGGACCGTAACTATGGCTACACCTTC.